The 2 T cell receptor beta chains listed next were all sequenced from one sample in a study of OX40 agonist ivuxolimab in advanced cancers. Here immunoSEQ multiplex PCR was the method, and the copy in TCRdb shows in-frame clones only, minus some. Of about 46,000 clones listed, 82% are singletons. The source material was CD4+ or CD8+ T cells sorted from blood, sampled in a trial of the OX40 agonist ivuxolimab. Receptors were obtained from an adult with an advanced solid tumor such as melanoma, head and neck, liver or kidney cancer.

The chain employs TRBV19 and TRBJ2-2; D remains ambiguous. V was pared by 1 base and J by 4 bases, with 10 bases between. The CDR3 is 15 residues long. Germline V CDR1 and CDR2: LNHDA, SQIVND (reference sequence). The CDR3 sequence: CASSIVGPSTGELFF. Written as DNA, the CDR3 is TGTGCCAGTAGTATAGTAGGTCCTTCCACCGGGGAGCTGTTTTTT.

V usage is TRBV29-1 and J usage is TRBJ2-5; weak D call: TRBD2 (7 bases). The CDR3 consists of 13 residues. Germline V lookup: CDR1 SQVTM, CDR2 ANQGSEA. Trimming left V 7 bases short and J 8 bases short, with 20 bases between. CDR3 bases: TGCAGCGGCAAGGGGGGGGGAAGAGATACCCAGTACTTC. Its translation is CSGKGGGRDTQYF.